This T cell receptor beta chain was documented in a study of shared clonotypes between healthy human individuals. CD45RO-negative, CCR7-positively selected cells formed the naive CD8 fraction, excluding terminally differentiated effector memory CD45RA+ cells. Generated by immunoSEQ multiplex PCR, the TCRdb table keeps only in-frame clones and is missing some. The sample shows hundreds of thousands of clones, approximately 95% of them seen only once. This CDR3 has 14 amino acids. Germline V gene sequence: CDR1 MGHRA, CDR2 YSYEKL. Trimming removed 4 bases from V and 5 bases from J, with 15 bases in between.

This clonotype was sampled from a young woman in good health. J is TRBJ2-7 and V is TRBV4-1; the D gene could be TRBD1 or TRBD2 (6 bases each). The source material was naive CD8+ T cells sorted from blood. CDR3 residues: CASSPLGGIDEQYF. CDR3 in DNA: TGCGCCAGCAGCCCTTTAGGGGGGATCGACGAGCAGTACTTC.